Presented here are 32 T cell receptor beta chains from one specimen sequenced in a study of cytomegalovirus exposure and HLA in healthy donors. The PCR made use of 60 Vbeta and 13 Jbeta primers. Data came from immunoSEQ multiplex PCR; TCRdb stores just in-frame clones and leaves some out. The top ten clones hold around 4.8% of a sample with about 140,000 clones, roughly 78% of them seen once. The specimen was PBMCs. The receptor source for this set is a man aged 30 to 45 in good health.

The chain recombines TRBV11-3 with TRBJ2-3; D uncertain. In germline, CDR1 is SGHNT, CDR2 YENEEA. The CDR3 runs to 13 residues. The V and J ends lost 1 base and 5 bases respectively, with 7 bases between them. The CDR3 here is CASSLGVVDTQYF. Written as DNA, the CDR3 is TGTGCCAGCAGCTTAGGAGTGGTAGATACGCAGTATTTT.

This clone was recorded once. The rearrangement joins TRBV9 to TRBJ2-7; 9 nucleotides agree with TRBD1. The V segment lost 0 bases and the J segment 7 bases; nucleotides outside the gene matches: 5. Per germline, CDR1 SGDLS and CDR2 YYNGEE. CDR3 length: 14 residues. The CDR3 coding sequence is TGTGCCAGCAGCGTAGTTAGACAGGGGGGTGAGCAGTACTTC. Protein sequence: CASSVVRQGGEQYF.

V usage is TRBV28 and J usage is TRBJ2-3, with D unresolved. Germline V gene lookup returns CDR1 MDHEN and CDR2 SYDVKM. V lost 8 bases and J 4 bases, leaving 10 bases between the germline ends. The CDR3 extends over 12 amino acids. The CDR3 DNA is TGTGCCAGCCGGAATACAGCAGATACGCAGTATTTT. This gives the protein CASRNTADTQYF.

The rearrangement links TRBV9 to TRBJ2-5; TRBD2 is a possible D gene (6 bases). The CDR3 spans 17 residues. The V end was cut by 0 bases, the J end by 1 base, with 16 bases between. From germline, CDR1 is SGDLS and CDR2 YYNGEE. This CDR3 reads CASSVGEGSGLQETQYF. The DNA of the CDR3 is TGTGCCAGCAGCGTAGGTGAAGGTAGCGGCCTCCAAGAGACCCAGTACTTC.

The chain is built from TRBV6-5 and TRBJ2-7; weak D call: TRBD1 (6 bases). Trimming removed 4 bases from V and 6 bases from J, with 13 bases in between. This CDR3 comprises 13 residues. Germline values: CDR1 MNHEY, CDR2 SVGAGI. The CDR3 region is CASSSTGRVEQYF. CDR3 DNA: TGTGCCAGCAGTTCAACAGGGCGCGTCGAGCAGTACTTC.

This chain joins TRBV7-2 and TRBJ2-3; D possibly corresponds to TRBD1 (5 bases). Deletions cut 2 bases from V and 1 base from J, with 16 bases between. Germline V gene sequence: CDR1 SGHTA, CDR2 FQGNSA. The CDR3 contains 17 residues. CDR3 region: CASSLLVGPPGTDTQYF. CDR3 DNA sequence: TGTGCCAGCAGCTTACTAGTGGGGCCGCCGGGCACAGATACGCAGTATTTT.

In nucleotides, the CDR3 is TGTGCCAGCAGCTTCACAGGGGCCACCTACGAGCAGTACTTC. As protein: CASSFTGATYEQYF. This chain connects TRBV7-2 to TRBJ2-7; 7 bases fit TRBD1. Unmatched junction bases numbered 4, after V lost 3 bases and J lost 2 bases. The CDR3 loop spans 14 amino acids. Germline CDR1 and CDR2: SGHTA and FQGNSA.

The chain combines TRBV19 with TRBJ2-1; 10 bases agree with TRBD2. From germline, CDR1 is LNHDA and CDR2 SQIVND (reference sequence). The V segment lost 3 bases and the J segment 7 bases; nucleotides outside the gene matches: 9. The CDR3 contains 16 residues. Here the CDR3 DNA reads TGTGCCAGTAGTATGATTGGACTAGCGGACACGAATGAGCAGTTCTTC. Its translation: CASSMIGLADTNEQFF.

The rearrangement links TRBV11-3 to TRBJ2-5; 10 nucleotides line up with TRBD2. This CDR3 has 16 residues. Germline-derived CDR1 and CDR2 are SGHNT and YENEEA. V shed 5 bases, J shed 1 base, and the junction held 7 bases outside the gene matches. The CDR3, as DNA: TGTGCCAGCAGCCAGCGGGTAGCGGGAGGCCAAGAGACCCAGTACTTC. Translation: CASSQRVAGGQETQYF.

Comments on this clone: An end of the junction differs from the germline gene, which may be a read error. The chain recombines TRBV7-9 with TRBJ2-5; 7 nucleotides line up with TRBD1. Germline CDR1 reads SEHNR; CDR2 reads FQNEAQ (reference sequence). This CDR3 comprises 15 residues. The DNA of the CDR3 is TGTTCCAGCAGCCCCGGGACAGCCGAATCGGAGACCCAGTACTTC. This encodes CSSSPGTAESETQYF.

Only one count was recorded for this clone. At one of its ends the junction is not consistent with the germline gene, which may arise from a read error. The chain is built from TRBV7-9 and TRBJ2-1, with D maybe TRBD1 (5 bases). The CDR3 is 14 amino acids. The germline CDR1 and CDR2 sequences are SEHNR and FQNEAQ (reference sequence). Written as DNA, the CDR3 is TGTTCCAGCAGCTTAAGGGGCATCTACAATGAGCAGTTCTTC. Translated: CSSSLRGIYNEQFF.

The V call is TRBV28, the J call TRBJ1-5; D is unresolved. The germline V and J ends were trimmed by 7 bases and 2 bases, with 12 bases remaining between them. CDR3 length: 14 amino acids. CDR1 and CDR2 (germline): MDHEN, SYDVKM. The CDR3 DNA sequence: TGTGCCAGCACATGGAGCCCAGGCAATCAGCCCCAGCATTTT. Translating gives CASTWSPGNQPQHF.

CDR3 sequence: CASSVEDSTEAFF. CDR3 bases: TGTGCCAGCAGCGTAGAGGACTCCACTGAAGCTTTCTTT. The chain carries TRBV9 and TRBJ1-1; no definite D call. The germline V gene has CDR1 SGDLS and CDR2 YYNGEE. The CDR3 has 13 residues. Trimming pared 0 bases from V and 4 bases from J, leaving 7 bases between.

V and J are TRBV28 and TRBJ1-2; D is uncertain. This CDR3 is 12 amino acids long. In germline, CDR1 is MDHEN, CDR2 SYDVKM. V was clipped by 5 bases and J by 4 bases, with 8 bases between them. CDR3 residues: CASSVGFYGYTF. CDR3 nucleotide sequence: TGTGCCAGCAGTGTGGGCTTCTATGGCTACACCTTC.

The chain uses TRBV29-1 and TRBJ2-7, with a weak D call TRBD1 (5 bases). This CDR3 has 13 residues. Trimming pared 4 bases from V and 6 bases from J, leaving 16 bases between. Germline lookup yields CDR1 SQVTM and CDR2 ANQGSEA. CDR3 residues: CSVGILGPREQYF. CDR3 sequence (DNA): TGCAGCGTTGGGATCTTGGGGCCCCGCGAGCAGTACTTC.

The chain links TRBV14 to TRBJ2-1, with 13 bases that match TRBD2. The CDR3 is 18 amino acids. V shed 2 bases and J 7 bases; nucleotides not matched to a gene: 11. Germline CDR1 SGHDN, CDR2 FVKESK. Written as DNA, the CDR3 is TGTGCCAGCAGCCAACCACTAGCGGGAGGGCCGGTGAGGAATGAGCAGTTCTTC. This gives the protein CASSQPLAGGPVRNEQFF.

The chain joins TRBV5-1 to TRBJ2-1; 10 positions match TRBD1. Per the germline V gene, CDR1 is SGHRS and CDR2 is YFSETQ. This CDR3 is 14 amino acids long. V was pared by 3 bases and J by 8 bases, with 5 bases of the junction left unmatched. For the CDR3, the DNA is TGCGCCAGCAGCTGGAGGGACAGGGGAGATGAGCAGTTCTTC. Residues: CASSWRDRGDEQFF.

J is TRBJ1-3 and V is TRBV6-5; possible D gene TRBD1, 5 bases. Germline CDR1 reads MNHEY; CDR2 reads SVGAGI. CDR3 length: 15 amino acids. V lost 5 bases and J lost 0, with 11 bases in between. CDR3 loop: CASSKDITSGNTIYF. The CDR3, as DNA: TGTGCCAGCAGTAAGGACATCACCTCTGGAAACACCATATATTTT.

Details on this clone: At the DNA level, this CDR3 is encoded by other sequences in the same sample as well. The CDR3 region is CASSRRGNTGELFF. The CDR3 bases are TGTGCCAGCAGTAGGAGGGGGAACACCGGGGAGCTGTTTTTT. The chain links TRBV6-5 to TRBJ2-2, with a weak D call TRBD2 (6 bases). V was cut by 5 bases and J by 1 base, with 8 bases left in between. This CDR3 region has 14 residues. The germline gives CDR1 MNHEY, CDR2 SVGAGI.

The chain has TRBV15 and TRBJ2-1, with TRBD2 as a possible D gene (5 bases). V lost 5 bases to trimming and J lost 14 bases, with 19 bases between them. Germline-derived CDR1 and CDR2 are LNHNV and YYDKDF (reference sequence). This CDR3 region has 13 residues. DNA of the CDR3: TGTGCCACCAGCTCGAGGGTGGCTCCCAGTGAGTTCTTC. This encodes CATSSRVAPSEFF.

The genes are TRBV9 and TRBJ2-2, with 14 bases aligning to TRBD2. This CDR3 contains 16 residues. V shed 3 bases, J shed 4 bases, and the junction held 2 bases outside the gene matches. Germline V gives CDR1 SGDLS, CDR2 YYNGEE. The CDR3 nucleotides are TGTGCCAGCAGCGGACTAGCGGGAGGGCCCACCGGGGAGCTGTTTTTT. It codes for CASSGLAGGPTGELFF. The whole variable domain, remainder taken from reference TRBV9 and TRBJ2-2, is DSGVTQTPKHLITATGQRVTLRCSPRSGDLSVYWYQQSLDQGLQFLIQYYNGEERAKGNILERFSAQQFPDLHSELNLSSLELGDSALYFCASSGLAGGPTGELFFGEGSRLTVL.

This clone appeared a single time. The genes are TRBV11-2 and TRBJ1-1; no firm D call. The CDR3 has 14 amino acids. Trimming pared 5 bases from V and 0 bases from J, leaving 10 bases between. The germline gives CDR1 SGHAT, CDR2 FQNNGV. The CDR3 loop is CASSASPMNTEAFF. The CDR3 region has the DNA TGTGCCAGCAGCGCCAGTCCCATGAACACTGAAGCTTTCTTT. The full variable domain, in which reference TRBV11-2 and TRBJ1-1 provide the parts outside the CDR3, is EAGVAQSPRYKIIEKRQSVAFWCNPISGHATLYWYQQILGQGPKLLIQFQNNGVVDDSQLPKDRFSAERLKGVDSTLKIQPAKLEDSAVYLCASSASPMNTEAFFGQGTRLTVV.

The chain couples TRBV5-6 to TRBJ2-3; no definite D call. The CDR3 runs 13 residues. Trimming took off 4 bases at V and 10 bases at J, with 16 bases between the two ends. The germline V gene has CDR1 SGHDT and CDR2 YYEEEE. CDR3 sequence reads: CASSPILEFPQYF. The CDR3 DNA follows: TGTGCCAGCAGCCCCATTCTGGAGTTCCCGCAGTATTTT.

This rearrangement joins TRBV28 to TRBJ1-5; 8 nucleotides line up with TRBD1. This CDR3 region has 15 residues. Trimming took 5 bases from V and 7 from J; bases not matched to a gene: 10. CDR1 is MDHEN and CDR2 is SYDVKM in the germline V gene. The CDR3 loop reads CASSPRTGINQPQHF. Written as DNA, the CDR3 is TGTGCCAGCAGTCCCCGGACAGGGATTAACCAGCCCCAGCATTTT.

This clone was detected only once. The chain joins TRBV25-1 to TRBJ1-4; 7 bases are a match to TRBD1. The CDR3 consists of 15 residues. Germline values: CDR1 MGHDK, CDR2 SYGVNS. V trimming: 8 bases; J trimming: 3 bases; junction bases outside the gene matches: 9. The CDR3: CASSMHRGANEKLFF. The CDR3 DNA reads as TGTGCCAGCTCGATGCACAGGGGTGCTAATGAAAAACTGTTTTTT.

This chain links TRBV19 with TRBJ2-7; 9 positions match TRBD1. The germline CDR1 and CDR2 sequences are LNHDA and SQIVND (reference sequence). The CDR3 covers 15 residues. V shed 3 bases, J shed 3 bases, and the junction held 6 bases outside the gene matches. CDR3 in DNA: TGTGCCAGTAGTATTGGACAGGGGACCTACTACGAGCAGTACTTC. Its translation: CASSIGQGTYYEQYF. Combining the CDR3 with reference TRBV19 and TRBJ2-7 gives the whole variable domain DGGITQSPKYLFRKEGQNVTLSCEQNLNHDAMYWYRQDPGQGLRLIYYSQIVNDFQKGDIAEGYSVSREKKESFPLTVTSAQKNPTAFYLCASSIGQGTYYEQYFGPGTRLTVT.

The J gene is TRBJ2-7, the V gene TRBV15, with 7 bases aligning to TRBD1. The CDR3 has 14 amino acids. The J segment lost 2 bases and the V segment lost 2 bases, leaving 3 bases of the junction unmatched. The germline CDR1 and CDR2 sequences are LNHNV and YYDKDF (reference sequence). In DNA form, the CDR3 reads TGTGCCACCAGCAGAAGTCAGGGGGCCTACGAGCAGTACTTC. Protein: CATSRSQGAYEQYF. The full variable domain, rest sourced from reference TRBV15 and TRBJ2-7, is DAMVIQNPRYQVTQFGKPVTLSCSQTLNHNVMYWYQQKSSQAPKLLFHYYDKDFNNEADTPDNFQSRRPNTSFCFLDIRSPGLGDTAMYLCATSRSQGAYEQYFGPGTRLTVT.

This clone was detected only a few times. The rearrangement joins TRBV27 to TRBJ2-7; perhaps TRBD1 as D (5 bases). CDR3 size: 12 residues. The V and J ends lost 10 bases and 3 bases respectively, with 13 bases between them. Germline V gene data show CDR1 as MNHEY and CDR2 as SMNVEV (reference sequence). The CDR3 DNA sequence: TGTGCCACAGTAGGGGTTGGCTACGAGCAGTACTTC. Its protein is CATVGVGYEQYF.

The chain has TRBV19 and TRBJ1-5; TRBD1 is a possible D gene (5 bases). Germline values: CDR1 LNHDA, CDR2 SQIVND (reference sequence). V was cut by 6 bases and J by 5 bases, with 17 bases left in between. This CDR3 is 15 amino acids long. The CDR3 DNA sequence: TGTGCCAGTAGGGGCTTGGGGGGGGATCATCAGCCCCAGCATTTT. It is translated as CASRGLGGDHQPQHF.

This chain uses TRBV19 with TRBJ1-2; D gene unclear. There are 15 residues in the CDR3. CDR1 is LNHDA, CDR2 SQIVND, per germline (reference sequence). Trimming took 5 bases from V and 3 from J, leaving 16 bases between them. The CDR3 reads CASSPARSGYYGYTF. CDR3 nucleotide sequence: TGTGCCAGTAGTCCCGCCCGGTCAGGATACTATGGCTACACCTTC.

V usage is TRBV5-1 and J usage is TRBJ2-1, with 9 positions matching TRBD2. V was pared by 4 bases and J by 9 bases, with 14 bases of the junction left unmatched. CDR1 and CDR2 (germline): SGHRS, YFSETQ. This CDR3 is 16 amino acids long. The CDR3 loop is CASSPQAPGGRVEQFF. The CDR3 DNA follows: TGCGCCAGCAGCCCCCAAGCTCCGGGCGGGAGGGTTGAGCAGTTCTTC.

This chain uses TRBV6-5 with TRBJ2-7; 11 bases are shared with TRBD1. Germline lookup yields CDR1 MNHEY and CDR2 SVGAGI. Trimming at V came to 2 bases and at J to 1 base, leaving 1 base not matched to a gene. This CDR3 contains 15 residues. Written as DNA, the CDR3 is TGTGCCAGCAGTTACGGACAGGGGGCTTCCTACGAGCAGTACTTC. As protein: CASSYGQGASYEQYF.